This TCR beta chain appears in the sequencing data of a study of PD-1 blockade in classical Hodgkin lymphoma. Study-wide results and caveats: Any patient who commenced nivolumab under 1 year after ASCT was excluded.

Using immunoSEQ multiplex PCR, the repertoire was profiled, and TCRdb retains in-frame clones only, with some absent. The data hold over 2,000 clones, with around 64% observed a single time. Note on this clone: What it recognizes is unknown.

Time point: cycle 4 day 1 (C4D1), after 5 to 7 weeks of nivolumab. All patients experienced relapse after autologous stem cell transplantation, and brentuximab vedotin exposure was variable. Isolated CD8+ T cells were derived from thawed PBMCs through magnetic negative selection. The length of the CDR3 is 15 residues. V gave up 2 bases and J gave up 4 bases, with 14 bases separating them. Per germline, CDR1 SEHNR and CDR2 FQNEAQ (reference sequence). This receptor was taken from a human donor with classical Hodgkin lymphoma. The starting material was CD8+ T cells from blood, obtained before the fourth cycle of nivolumab. The chain links TRBV7-9 to TRBJ2-5, with D tentatively TRBD1 or TRBD2 (5 bases each). CDR3 loop: CASSLQGLAGETQYF. DNA for the CDR3: TGTGCCAGCAGCTTACAGGGTTTGGCGGGAGAGACCCAGTACTTC.